Each of the 16 T cell receptor beta chains below was sequenced from the same sample in a study of cytomegalovirus exposure and HLA in healthy donors. With 60 Vbeta and 13 Jbeta primers, the PCR was carried out. The data were produced by immunoSEQ multiplex PCR, yet TCRdb's version contains in-frame clones alone and is incomplete. The data show about 110,000 clones, with more than 65% seen just once and 0.6% to 1% held by the top ten. Source material: PBMCs. The receptors stem from a boy younger than 18 in good health and CMV-seronegative.

This rearrangement joins TRBV2 to TRBJ1-3; a weak D match, TRBD1 (6 bases). The germline gives CDR1 SNHLY, CDR2 FYNNEI. Trimming stripped 1 base from V and 4 bases from J, with 11 bases between. The CDR3 contains 15 residues. The CDR3 is CASSEGRGTGNTIYF. CDR3 DNA sequence: TGTGCCAGCAGTGAAGGCAGGGGTACCGGAAACACCATATATTTT.

Concerning this clone: The sample holds other DNA sequences that translate to the same CDR3. This chain joins TRBV5-6 and TRBJ1-1, with D possibly being TRBD1 (5 bases). The CDR3 runs 14 residues. Germline lookup yields CDR1 SGHDT and CDR2 YYEEEE. Trimming stripped 5 bases from V and 0 bases from J, with 11 bases between. The CDR3: CASSSQGLNTEAFF. Here the CDR3 DNA reads TGTGCCAGCAGTTCGCAGGGCTTGAACACTGAAGCTTTCTTT.

About this clone itself: The same CDR3 can be traced to other DNA sequences in this sample. The chain employs TRBV5-1 and TRBJ2-5; 8 bases match TRBD2. Trimming took 0 bases from V and 4 from J; bases not matched to a gene: 2. The CDR3 is 14 amino acids. Germline CDR1 and CDR2: SGHRS and YFSETQ. DNA of the CDR3: TGCGCCAGCAGCTTGGTCGGGGGGGGAGAGACCCAGTACTTC. Protein product: CASSLVGGGETQYF.

The V gene is TRBV4-1, the J gene TRBJ1-4; no clear D. CDR1 is MGHRA and CDR2 is YSYEKL in the germline V gene. The CDR3 sequence is 17 residues long. V gave up 5 bases and J gave up 4 bases, with 20 bases separating them. CDR3 DNA sequence: TGCGCCAGCAGCTATCCCTCTCTTTCCACAGATAATGAAAAACTGTTTTTT. Its translation is CASSYPSLSTDNEKLFF.

The rearrangement uses TRBV2 and TRBJ1-1; 7 bases map to TRBD1. CDR3 length equals 15 residues. In germline, CDR1 is SNHLY, CDR2 FYNNEI. V lost 6 bases and J lost 3; bases outside the gene matches: 10. The CDR3 loop is CASSTERTGDTEAFF. In DNA, the CDR3 is TGTGCCAGCAGCACAGAACGTACAGGGGACACTGAAGCTTTCTTT.

The count of this clone is one. The gene calls are TRBV5-4 and TRBJ1-6; D is ambiguous. Trimming pared 0 bases from V and 9 bases from J, leaving 16 bases between. CDR1 SGHNT and CDR2 YYREEE come from the germline V gene (reference sequence). The CDR3 has 16 amino acids. In DNA, the CDR3 is TGTGCCAGCAGCTTGGAAAGGGTGGGAGGGTTTTCACCCCTCCACTTT. Encoded protein: CASSLERVGGFSPLHF.

CDR3 DNA: TGTGCCAGTAGGACTGACAGGGCAAACTATGGCTACACCTTC. It yields the protein CASRTDRANYGYTF. The chain uses TRBV19 and TRBJ1-2; 7 bases fit TRBD1. J lost 2 bases, V lost 6 bases, and 6 bases had no gene match. The CDR3 extends over 14 amino acids. Germline-derived CDR1 and CDR2 are LNHDA and SQIVND (reference sequence). Full variable domain (remainder filled in from reference TRBV19 and TRBJ1-2): DGGITQSPKYLFRKEGQNVTLSCEQNLNHDAMYWYRQDPGQGLRLIYYSQIVNDFQKGDIAEGYSVSREKKESFPLTVTSAQKNPTAFYLCASRTDRANYGYTFGSGTRLTVV.

This rearrangement joins TRBV6-5 to TRBJ2-7, with D possibly being TRBD2 (5 bases). The CDR3 consists of 14 residues. Germline CDR1 reads MNHEY; CDR2 reads SVGAGI. V was clipped by 8 bases and J by 3 bases, with 17 bases between them. The CDR3 bases are TGTGCCAGCCGACGCCCGGGGTTGATCTACGAGCAGTACTTC. Its translation: CASRRPGLIYEQYF.

V gene TRBV30 combines with J gene TRBJ1-1; unclear D gene. CDR3 size: 13 residues. CDR1 GTSNPN and CDR2 SVGIG come from the germline V gene (reference sequence). Trimming removed 0 bases from V and 4 bases from J, with 9 bases in between. The CDR3 DNA sequence: TGTGCCTGGAGTGTAGAGGTGACCACTGAAGCTTTCTTT. It specifies CAWSVEVTTEAFF.

The rearrangement joins TRBV14 to TRBJ1-1, with TRBD1 matching 7 bases. The V segment lost 4 bases and the J segment 4 bases; nucleotides outside the gene matches: 3. Germline lookup yields CDR1 SGHDN and CDR2 FVKESK. CDR3 length: 13 amino acids. The CDR3 protein is CASSLYRGTEAFF. In nucleotides, the CDR3 is TGTGCCAGCAGCCTTTACAGGGGCACTGAAGCTTTCTTT.

The chain combines TRBV5-6 with TRBJ2-1, with TRBD2 identical over 14 bases. CDR3 length: 17 residues. The J segment lost 9 bases and the V segment lost 4 bases, leaving 12 bases of the junction unmatched. Germline V gene data show CDR1 as SGHDT and CDR2 as YYEEEE. CDR3 in DNA: TGTGCCAGCAGCCGGTCGACGACTAGCGGGAGGGCAGGTGAGCAGTTCTTC. Its protein product is CASSRSTTSGRAGEQFF. The entire variable domain, with the rest obtained from reference TRBV5-6 and TRBJ2-1, is as follows: DAGVTQSPTHLIKTRGQQVTLRCSPKSGHDTVSWYQQALGQGPQFIFQYYEEEERQRGNFPDRFSGHQFPNYSSELNVNALLLGDSALYLCASSRSTTSGRAGEQFFGPGTRLTVL.

The chain links TRBV28 to TRBJ1-5; TRBD1 might be the D (6 bases). Trimming removed 4 bases at V and 2 bases at J, with 12 bases between. The CDR3 sequence is 15 residues long. Per the germline V gene, CDR1 is MDHEN and CDR2 is SYDVKM. The CDR3 coding sequence is TGTGCCAGCAGTTCGGGGGGGGCTCGCAATCAGCCCCAGCATTTT. The encoded protein is CASSSGGARNQPQHF.

This clone was picked up one time. The chain recombines TRBV4-1 with TRBJ2-5; 14 bases map to TRBD2. Germline V gives CDR1 MGHRA, CDR2 YSYEKL. With V trimmed by 5 bases and J by 5 bases, 13 bases remained unmatched. There are 18 residues in the CDR3. For the CDR3, the DNA is TGCGCCAGCAGCAAATCACCAAAGGGACTAGCGGGAGAGGAGACCCAGTACTTC. It specifies CASSKSPKGLAGEETQYF.

The chain employs TRBV14 and TRBJ1-2; TRBD1 matches 7 bases. The CDR3 is 13 residues long. With V trimmed by 4 bases and J by 7 bases, 6 bases remained unmatched. Germline V lookup: CDR1 SGHDN, CDR2 FVKESK. The CDR3 reads CASSRTGVIGYTF. Here the CDR3 DNA reads TGTGCCAGCAGCCGAACAGGGGTCATTGGCTACACCTTC.

This chain uses TRBV4-2 with TRBJ2-5; 7 nucleotides match TRBD2. The germline CDR1 and CDR2 sequences are LGHNA and YNFKEQ. V was pared by 1 base and J by 2 bases, with 4 bases of the junction left unmatched. The CDR3 totals 15 residues. The CDR3 nucleotides are TGTGCCAGCAGCCAAGTTACTAGCGATCAAGAGACCCAGTACTTC. This translates into CASSQVTSDQETQYF.

This chain connects TRBV7-8 to TRBJ1-1; possible D gene TRBD1, 6 bases. Trimming shortened V by 7 bases and J by 1 base, and 16 bases separated the two germline ends. The CDR3 is 15 amino acids. Germline V lookup: CDR1 SGHVS, CDR2 FQNEAQ. The CDR3 sequence: CASIRGRGQNTEAFF. The CDR3 DNA reads as TGTGCCAGCATCCGAGGGAGGGGACAGAACACTGAAGCTTTCTTT.